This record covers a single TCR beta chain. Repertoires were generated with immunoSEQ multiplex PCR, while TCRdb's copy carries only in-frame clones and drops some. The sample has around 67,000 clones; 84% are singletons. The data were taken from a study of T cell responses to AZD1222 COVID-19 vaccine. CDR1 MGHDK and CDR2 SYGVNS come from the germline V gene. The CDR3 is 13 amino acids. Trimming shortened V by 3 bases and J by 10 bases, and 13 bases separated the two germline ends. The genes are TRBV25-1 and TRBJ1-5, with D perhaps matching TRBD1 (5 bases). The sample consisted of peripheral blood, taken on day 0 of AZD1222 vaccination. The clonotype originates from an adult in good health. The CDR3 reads CASSDAGRGPQHF. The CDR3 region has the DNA TGTGCCAGCAGTGACGCGGGGAGGGGTCCCCAGCATTTT. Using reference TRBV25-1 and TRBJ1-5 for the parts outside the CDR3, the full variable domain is EADIYQTPRYLVIGTGKKITLECSQTMGHDKMYWYQQDPGMELHLIHYSYGVNSTEKGDLSSESTVSRIRTEHFPLTLESARPSHTSQYLCASSDAGRGPQHFGDGTRLSIL.